The entry below gives a single T cell receptor beta chain sequence along with its context. The sample comes from a study of blood T cell repertoires in COVID-19. Study-wide background: In each case, the material was cDNA or gDNA derived from T cells, B-cell-depleted T cells, or PBMCs.

TCRdb's table, derived via immunoSEQ multiplex PCR, lists solely in-frame clones and lacks some. Of some 65,000 clones detected, 85% appear once; the ten largest clones hold just under 3%. The receptor's source is a man older than 75 with acute or convalescent COVID-19. The sequenced sample was peripheral blood.

CDR3 residues: CASTLRGTPPNTEAFF. For the CDR3, the DNA is TGTGCCAGCACCCTAAGGGGCACCCCGCCGAACACTGAAGCTTTCTTT. The chain carries TRBV27 and TRBJ1-1; D may be TRBD1 (5 bases). The CDR3 spans 16 residues. V lost 7 bases to trimming and J lost 1 base, with 19 bases between them. Germline assignment: CDR1 MNHEY and CDR2 SMNVEV (reference sequence).